The rows below give T cell receptor beta chains drawn from one sample of a study of OX40 agonist ivuxolimab in advanced cancers. Generated by immunoSEQ multiplex PCR, the TCRdb table keeps only in-frame clones and is missing some. The sample includes approximately 21,000 clones, 74% of them seen just once. This material consisted of CD4+ or CD8+ T cells sorted from blood, taken in a trial of the OX40 agonist ivuxolimab. The receptors were sampled from an adult with an advanced solid tumor such as melanoma, head and neck, liver or kidney cancer. Both conserved end residues are part of each CDR3. Each record gives: V gene, J gene, clone size, D gene, CDR3 DNA, CDR3 protein. A D gene is named only where the DNA matches it firmly. Size is omitted from some rows. Given values are once, few, many or a class for expanded clones.

TRBV5-4	TRBJ1-6	-	-	TGTGCCAGCAGCCCGGCGTCTCCAGGGGAAATGTATTCACCCCTCCACTTT	CASSPASPGEMYSPLHF
TRBV4-3	TRBJ1-1	-	-	TGCGCCAGCAGCCAAGCTTTGGGCCAGCAGAACACTGAAGCTTTCTTT	CASSQALGQQNTEAFF
TRBV10-1	TRBJ2-3	-	-	TGCGCCAGCAGTGACGAGGGGGGCGCAGATACGCAGTATTTT	CASSDEGGADTQYF
TRBV11-2	TRBJ2-3	-	-	TGTGCCAGCAGCTTAGACCGGGATACGCAGTATTTT	CASSLDRDTQYF
TRBV6-5	TRBJ2-7	many	TRBD1	TGTGCCAGCAGTTTCTCACCGGGACAGGGCTACGAGCAGTACTTC	CASSFSPGQGYEQYF
TRBV28	TRBJ1-5	few	-	TGTGCCAGCAGTTCCCGCCCACAGGGCTATCAGCCCCAGCATTTT	CASSSRPQGYQPQHF
TRBV6-1	TRBJ1-6	medium-sized	-	TGTGCCAGCAGTGAAACGGGAGAGAATTCACCCCTCCACTTT	CASSETGENSPLHF
TRBV28	TRBJ2-7	once	TRBD1	TGTGCCAGCAGTACCGACAGGGGGCGGGACGAGCAGTACTTC	CASSTDRGRDEQYF
TRBV27	TRBJ2-7	once	-	TGTGCCAGCAGTTCCGGACAGATGCGCTACGAGCAGTACTTC	CASSSGQMRYEQYF
TRBV5-1	TRBJ1-1	-	TRBD1	TGCGCCAGCAGCCGCGGACAGGGGGCATCTATGAACACTGAAGCTTTCTTT	CASSRGQGASMNTEAFF
TRBV6-7	TRBJ1-1	once	TRBD1	TGTGCCAGCAGTTACTCGAACCCGACAGGGGTGGGGACTGAAGCTTTCTTT	CASSYSNPTGVGTEAFF
TRBV7-6	TRBJ1-1	-	-	TGTGCCAGCAGCTCACAGCTCGGCACTGAAGCTTTCTTT	CASSSQLGTEAFF
TRBV4-2	TRBJ2-1	-	TRBD2	TGTGCCAGCAGCCAAGAGGCTAGCGGGGGAGGGAACAGTGAGCAGTTCTTC	CASSQEASGGGNSEQFF
TRBV11-2	TRBJ2-7	-	TRBD1	TGTGCCAGCAGCTTCCGACAGGGGGCAAGCGAGCAGTACTTC	CASSFRQGASEQYF
TRBV4-3	TRBJ1-1	-	-	TGCGCCAGCAGCCAAGACCGGGGAGAAACTGAAGCTTTCTTT	CASSQDRGETEAFF
TRBV27	TRBJ1-4	-	-	TGTGCCAGCAGTCCCCCAACTAATGAAAAACTGTTTTTT	CASSPPTNEKLFF
TRBV27	TRBJ1-1	-	-	TGTGCCAGCAGTTTATTCGTTCTAGGGAAGACTGAAGCTTTCTTT	CASSLFVLGKTEAFF
TRBV19	TRBJ2-5	-	-	TGTGCCTCCAGTCTGGGGGCGGGGCAAGAGACCCAGTACTTC	CASSLGAGQETQYF
TRBV19	TRBJ2-1	few	TRBD2	TGTGCCAGTAGTTTCGGGACTAGCTACTCCAATGAGCAGTTCTTC	CASSFGTSYSNEQFF
TRBV2	TRBJ1-5	once	TRBD1	TGTGCCAGCAGGGGACAGGGATCTCAGCCCCAGCATTTT	CASRGQGSQPQHF
TRBV9	TRBJ1-1	-	TRBD1	TGTGCCAGCAGCCCAGCGGGGACAGGGGCTGAAGCTTTCTTT	CASSPAGTGAEAFF
TRBV4-1	TRBJ2-7	-	-	TGCGCCAGCAGCCAAGGAGAGGGGGATCGGGAGCAGTACTTC	CASSQGEGDREQYF
TRBV5-6	TRBJ2-7	-	-	TGTGCCAGCAGCTCCCCCGGGGCCGACTACGAGCAGTACTTC	CASSSPGADYEQYF
TRBV5-1	TRBJ2-3	medium-sized	-	TGCGCCAGCAGCTTGCGAGACAGGAAGGTATTAGGCACAGATACGCAGTATTTT	CASSLRDRKVLGTDTQYF